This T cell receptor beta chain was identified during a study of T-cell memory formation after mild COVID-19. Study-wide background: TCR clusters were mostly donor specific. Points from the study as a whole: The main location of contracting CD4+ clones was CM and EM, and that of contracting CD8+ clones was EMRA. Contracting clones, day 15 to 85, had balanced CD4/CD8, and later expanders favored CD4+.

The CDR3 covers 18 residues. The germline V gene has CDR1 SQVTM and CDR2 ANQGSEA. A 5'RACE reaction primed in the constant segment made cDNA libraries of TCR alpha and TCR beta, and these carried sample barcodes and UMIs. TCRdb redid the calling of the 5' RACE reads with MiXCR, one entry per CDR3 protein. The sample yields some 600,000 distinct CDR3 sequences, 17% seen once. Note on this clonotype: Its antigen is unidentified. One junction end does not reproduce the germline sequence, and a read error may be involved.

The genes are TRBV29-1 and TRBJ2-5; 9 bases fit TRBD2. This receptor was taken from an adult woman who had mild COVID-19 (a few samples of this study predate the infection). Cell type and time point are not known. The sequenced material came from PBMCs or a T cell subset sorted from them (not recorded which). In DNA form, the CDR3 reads TGCAGCGTTGAAGTACCGGCTAGCGGGATCAGCCACCACGAGACCCAGTACTTC. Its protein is CSVEVPASGISHHETQYF.